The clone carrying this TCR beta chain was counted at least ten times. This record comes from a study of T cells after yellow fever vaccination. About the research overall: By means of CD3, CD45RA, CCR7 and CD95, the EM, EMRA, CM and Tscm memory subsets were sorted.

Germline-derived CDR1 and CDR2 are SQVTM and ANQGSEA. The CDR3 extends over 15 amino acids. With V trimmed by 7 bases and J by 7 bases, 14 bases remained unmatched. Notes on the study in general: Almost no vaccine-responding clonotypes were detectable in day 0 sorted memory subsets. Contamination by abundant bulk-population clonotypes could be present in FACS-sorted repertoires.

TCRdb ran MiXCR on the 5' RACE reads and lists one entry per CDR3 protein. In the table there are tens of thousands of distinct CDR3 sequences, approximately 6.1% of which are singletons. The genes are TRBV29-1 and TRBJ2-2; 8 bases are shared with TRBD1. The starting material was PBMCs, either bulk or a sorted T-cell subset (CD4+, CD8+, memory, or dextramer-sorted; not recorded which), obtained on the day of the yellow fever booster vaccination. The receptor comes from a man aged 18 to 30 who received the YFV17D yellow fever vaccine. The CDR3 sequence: CSARKEDRASGELFF. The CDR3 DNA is TGCAGCGCTAGGAAGGAGGACAGGGCCAGCGGGGAGCTGTTTTTT.